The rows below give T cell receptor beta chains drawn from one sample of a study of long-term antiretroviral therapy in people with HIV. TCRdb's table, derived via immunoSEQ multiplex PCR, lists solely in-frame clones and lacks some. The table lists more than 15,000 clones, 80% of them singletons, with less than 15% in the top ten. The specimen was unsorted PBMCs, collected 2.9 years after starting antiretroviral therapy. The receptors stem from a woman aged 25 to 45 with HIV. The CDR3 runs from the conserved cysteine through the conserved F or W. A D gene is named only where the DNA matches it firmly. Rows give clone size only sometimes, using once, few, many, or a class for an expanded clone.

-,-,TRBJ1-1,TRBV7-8,TGTGCCAGCAGTAAAGGGGGGACTGAAGCTTTCTTT,CASSKGGTEAFF
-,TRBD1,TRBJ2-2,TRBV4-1,TGCGCCAGCAGCCAAGATACGGACAGGGTTTTCGGGGAGCTGTTTTTT,CASSQDTDRVFGELFF
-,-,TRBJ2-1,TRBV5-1,TGCGCCAGCAGCGGAGGGACAGACAATGAGCAGTTCTTC,CASSGGTDNEQFF
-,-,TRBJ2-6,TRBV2,TGTGCCAGCAGTGAGTTCTCTGGGGCCAACGTCCTGACTTTC,CASSEFSGANVLTF
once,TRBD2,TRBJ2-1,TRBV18,TGTGCCAGCGCCGGCGGGGGTGCGTCCTACAATGAGCAGTTCTTC,CASAGGGASYNEQFF
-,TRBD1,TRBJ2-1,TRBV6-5,TGTGCCAGCAGTCCCTGGGACAGGGTTGATGAGCAGTTCTTC,CASSPWDRVDEQFF
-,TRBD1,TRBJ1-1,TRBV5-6,TGTGCCAGCAGCTTGGGAGGGGGCGTCACTGAAGCTTTCTTT,CASSLGGGVTEAFF
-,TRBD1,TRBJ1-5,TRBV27,TGTGCCAGCAGTTCTGAGACAGGGCTCCAGCATTTT,CASSSETGLQHF
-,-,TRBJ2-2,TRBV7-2,TGTGCCAGCAGCTCGGGGCGGGCGAACACCGGGGAGCTGTTTTTT,CASSSGRANTGELFF
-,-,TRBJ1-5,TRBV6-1,TGTGCCAGCAGCGCCGCCTTGAACAATCAGCCCCAGCATTTT,CASSAALNNQPQHF
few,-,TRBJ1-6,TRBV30,TGTGCCTGGAGTAATCCCTGGCCCCTCCACTTT,CAWSNPWPLHF
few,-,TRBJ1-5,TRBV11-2,TGTGCCAGCAGCTTAGGGACAGTTAGCAATCAGCCCCAGCATTTT,CASSLGTVSNQPQHF
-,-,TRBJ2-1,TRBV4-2,TGTGCCAGCAGCCAAGTAGGGGTGACGGGCCATGAGCAGTTCTTC,CASSQVGVTGHEQFF
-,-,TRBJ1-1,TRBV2,TGTGCCAGCATTCAGGGTATGAACACTGAAGCTTTCTTT,CASIQGMNTEAFF
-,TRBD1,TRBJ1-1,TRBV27,TGTGCCAGCAGTTTTAGGGGGCCCGGCACTGAAGCTTTCTTT,CASSFRGPGTEAFF
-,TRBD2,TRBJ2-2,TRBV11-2,TGTGCCAGCACCTCCAACACCGGGCGGGGGGGAGGTTACACCGGGGAGCTGTTTTTT,CASTSNTGRGGGYTGELFF